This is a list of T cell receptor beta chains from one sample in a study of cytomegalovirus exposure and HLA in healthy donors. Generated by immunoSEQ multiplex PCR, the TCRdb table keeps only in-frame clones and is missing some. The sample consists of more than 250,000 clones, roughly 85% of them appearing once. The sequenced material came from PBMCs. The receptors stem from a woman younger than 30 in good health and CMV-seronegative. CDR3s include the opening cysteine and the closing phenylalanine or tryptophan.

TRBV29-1,CSVVSREKLFF
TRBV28,CASSLFTGLSYF
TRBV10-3,CAISGPRGEDSYEQYF
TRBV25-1,CASSGQGAGETQYF
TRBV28,CASTLGSHNEQFF
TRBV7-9,CASSRSEGDEKLFF
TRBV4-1,CASSQGHTNQPQHF
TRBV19,CASSRRGAVPFF
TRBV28,CASSLRWEQYF
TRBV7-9,CASSSTSAQGYEQYF
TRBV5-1,CASSPRGPGANVLTF
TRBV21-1,CASRDLLGLYEQYF
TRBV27,CASSLSTRGSAVF
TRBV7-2,CASSASRSDEKLFF
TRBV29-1,CSVGQGTMNEKLFF
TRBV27,CASSFRLAGATGELFF
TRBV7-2,CASKKRQGSYEQYF
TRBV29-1,CSGTQGISGNTIYF
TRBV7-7,CASNLPGTSGSEVHEQFF
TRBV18,CASSQQSLAGTYEQYF